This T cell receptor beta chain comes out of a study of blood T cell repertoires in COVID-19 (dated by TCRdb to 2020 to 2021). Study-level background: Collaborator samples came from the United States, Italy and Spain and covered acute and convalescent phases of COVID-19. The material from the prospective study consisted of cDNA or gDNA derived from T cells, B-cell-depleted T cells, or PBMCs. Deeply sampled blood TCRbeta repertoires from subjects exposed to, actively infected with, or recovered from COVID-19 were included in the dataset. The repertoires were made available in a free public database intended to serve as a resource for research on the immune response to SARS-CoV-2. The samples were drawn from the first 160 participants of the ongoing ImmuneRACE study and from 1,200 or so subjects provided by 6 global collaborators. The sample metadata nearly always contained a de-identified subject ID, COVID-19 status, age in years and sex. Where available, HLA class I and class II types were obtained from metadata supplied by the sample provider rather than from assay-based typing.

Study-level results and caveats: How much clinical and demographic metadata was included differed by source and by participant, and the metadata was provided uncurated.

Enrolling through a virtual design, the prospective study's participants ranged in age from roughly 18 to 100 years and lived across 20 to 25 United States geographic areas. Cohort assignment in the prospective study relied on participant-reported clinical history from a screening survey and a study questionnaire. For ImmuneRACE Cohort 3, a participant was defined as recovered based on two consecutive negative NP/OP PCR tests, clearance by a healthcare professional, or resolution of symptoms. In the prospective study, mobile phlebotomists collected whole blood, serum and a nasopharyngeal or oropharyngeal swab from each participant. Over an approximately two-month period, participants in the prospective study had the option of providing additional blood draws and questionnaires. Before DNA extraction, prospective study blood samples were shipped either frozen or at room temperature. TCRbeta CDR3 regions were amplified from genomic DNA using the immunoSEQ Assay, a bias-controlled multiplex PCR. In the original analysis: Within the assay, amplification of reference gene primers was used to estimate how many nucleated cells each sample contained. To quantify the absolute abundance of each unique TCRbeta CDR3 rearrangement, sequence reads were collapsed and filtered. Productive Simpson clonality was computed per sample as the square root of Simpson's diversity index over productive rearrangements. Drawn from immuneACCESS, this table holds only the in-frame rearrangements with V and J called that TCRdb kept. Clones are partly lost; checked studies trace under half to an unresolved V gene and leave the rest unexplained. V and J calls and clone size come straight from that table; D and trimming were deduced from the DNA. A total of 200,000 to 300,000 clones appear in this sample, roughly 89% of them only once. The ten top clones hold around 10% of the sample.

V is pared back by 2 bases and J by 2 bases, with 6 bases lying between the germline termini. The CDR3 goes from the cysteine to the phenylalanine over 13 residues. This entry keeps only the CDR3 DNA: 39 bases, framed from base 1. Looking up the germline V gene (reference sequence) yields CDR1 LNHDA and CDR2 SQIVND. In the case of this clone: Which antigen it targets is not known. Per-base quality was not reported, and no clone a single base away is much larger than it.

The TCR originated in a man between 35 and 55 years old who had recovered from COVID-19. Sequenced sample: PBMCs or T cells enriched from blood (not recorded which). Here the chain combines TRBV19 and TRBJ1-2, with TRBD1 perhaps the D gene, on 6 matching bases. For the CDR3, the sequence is CASSIQGNYGYTF. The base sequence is TGTGCCAGTAGTATACAGGGGAACTATGGCTACACCTTC.